Shown below are 6 T cell receptor beta chains from a single sample sequenced in a study of T cell responses to AZD1222 COVID-19 vaccine. Libraries were prepared by immunoSEQ multiplex PCR; TCRdb keeps only in-frame clonotypes and omits some of them. The profile shows about 110,000 clones, 75% to 90% of them singletons. The material sequenced was peripheral blood, taken on day 0 of AZD1222 vaccination. The receptors originated from an adult in good health.

Only one count was recorded for this clone. V gene TRBV18 combines with J gene TRBJ2-1, with no clear D. V was cut by 6 bases and J by 6 bases, with 21 bases left in between. This CDR3 contains 16 residues. The germline gives CDR1 KGHSH, CDR2 LQKENI. CDR3 amino acids: CASSAFGDTISNEQFF. CDR3 sequence (DNA): TGTGCCAGCTCGGCTTTCGGCGATACCATTTCCAATGAGCAGTTCTTC.

This clone was detected ten times or more. The rearrangement joins TRBV19 to TRBJ1-2; perhaps TRBD1 as D (5 bases). There are 13 residues in the CDR3. V lost 8 bases and J lost 2, with 12 bases in between. Germline CDR1 reads LNHDA; CDR2 reads SQIVND (reference sequence). In DNA, the CDR3 is TGTGCCAGTTCGGGACTCGGAAACTATGGCTACACCTTC. It codes for CASSGLGNYGYTF.

This chain links TRBV5-1 with TRBJ2-1; D is unclear. The CDR3 is 14 amino acids. Germline V gives CDR1 SGHRS, CDR2 YFSETQ. V was pared by 4 bases and J by 10 bases, with 18 bases between. The CDR3 DNA is TGCGCCAGCAGCCCGAACACCCAGCGAGGCGAGCAGTTCTTC. Encoded protein: CASSPNTQRGEQFF.

The rearrangement uses TRBV3-1 (or the pseudogene TRBV3-2) and TRBJ2-3; 13 nucleotides match TRBD2. The CDR3 has 14 residues. J was trimmed by 8 bases and V by 1 base; bases with no gene match: 0. Germline V lookup: CDR1 LGHDT, CDR2 YNNKEL (reference sequence). For the CDR3, the DNA is TGTGCCAGCAGCCAAGGGACTAGCGGGGGTACGCAGTATTTT. Its translation: CASSQGTSGGTQYF.

This chain links TRBV10-3 with TRBJ2-7; TRBD1 might be the D (5 bases). From germline, CDR1 is ENHRY and CDR2 SYGVKD. The CDR3 extends over 13 amino acids. Trimming removed 0 bases at V and 6 bases at J, with 9 bases between. The CDR3 nucleotides are TGTGCCATCAGTGAGTCGTCAGGGTCCGAGCAGTACTTC. This encodes CAISESSGSEQYF.

The V call is TRBV6-5, the J call TRBJ1-2, with 9 bases matching TRBD1. V lost 0 bases, J lost 6 bases, and 8 bases stayed unmatched. This CDR3 is built from 16 residues. Per the germline V gene, CDR1 is MNHEY and CDR2 is SVGAGI. For the CDR3, the DNA is TGTGCCAGCAGTTACTCCTTCGGGACAGGGTTAGATGGCTACACCTTC. Residues: CASSYSFGTGLDGYTF.